A selection of T cell receptor beta chains follows, all from one sample in a study of radiotherapy plus CTLA-4 blockade in lung cancer. Produced via immunoSEQ multiplex PCR; TCRdb's table is partial and in-frame only. The table has approximately 57,000 clones, approximately 84% seen once. Specimen: peripheral blood, collected from a patient treated with radiotherapy plus ipilimumab. The source is a human donor with non-small cell lung cancer whose response to radiotherapy plus ipilimumab could not be evaluated. Each CDR3 is given with its conserved first and last residue. Fields, in order: D gene, clone size, J gene, V gene, CDR3 DNA, CDR3 protein. The D gene is left open where the match is weak. For some rows the clone size is stated as once, few or many, or as a class when expanded; others skip it.

>TRBD1|once|TRBJ1-2|TRBV19
TGTGCCAGTAGTACCAGGACAGGGAGTCCCGCGGATTATGGCTACACCTTC
CASSTRTGSPADYGYTF
>TRBD1|once|TRBJ2-1|TRBV5-1
TGCGCCAGCAGCTCGGGGGGGACAGGGGGCGGCGATGAGCAGTTCTTC
CASSSGGTGGGDEQFF
>TRBD1|.|TRBJ2-7|TRBV16
TGTGCCAGCACCCTATGGGGGACAGGGTCGAGGGAGCAGTACTTC
CASTLWGTGSREQYF
>TRBD2|.|TRBJ2-7|TRBV7-2
TGTGCCAGCAGCCGCCGACTAGCGGGAGGCGAGCAGTACTTC
CASSRRLAGGEQYF
>.|.|TRBJ2-3|TRBV7-2
TGTGCCAGCAGCTCATTGTACTACGATACGCAGTATTTT
CASSSLYYDTQYF
>.|few|TRBJ2-2|TRBV15
TGTGCCACCAGCAGTTTTCGCACAGGGAACGCCGGGGAGCTGTTTTTT
CATSSFRTGNAGELFF
>TRBD1|few|TRBJ2-3|TRBV2
TGTGCCAGCAGTCCCGGGACAGGGGGTCCCACAGATACGCAGTATTTT
CASSPGTGGPTDTQYF
>TRBD2|.|TRBJ2-2|TRBV5-1
TGCGCCAGCAGACTACTAGCGGGAGTGGCCGGGGAGCTGTTTTTT
CASRLLAGVAGELFF
>TRBD1|once|TRBJ2-7|TRBV6-5
TGTGCCTCCTGGCAGGGGGTCTACGAGCAGTACTTC
CASWQGVYEQYF
>TRBD1|.|TRBJ1-6|TRBV9
TGTGCCAGCAGCGTTAGCTCCTATCCTGGGACAGGGAATTCACCCCTCCACTTT
CASSVSSYPGTGNSPLHF
>.|.|TRBJ1-2|TRBV19
TGTGCCAGTAGTATCCCCGGGACAAACTATGGCTACACCTTC
CASSIPGTNYGYTF
>TRBD1|.|TRBJ1-5|TRBV28
TGTGCCAGCAGTTTCTCGACAGGGGGCAATCAGCCCCAGCATTTT
CASSFSTGGNQPQHF
>.|.|TRBJ1-3|TRBV21-1
TGTGCCAGCAGCCCTCAAACCGGTGCGGGGGAAAACACCATATATTTT
CASSPQTGAGENTIYF
>.|.|TRBJ2-5|TRBV19
TGTGCCAGTAGTTCTCTGACAGAAGAAGAGACCCAGTACTTC
CASSSLTEEETQYF
>.|.|TRBJ1-4|TRBV18
TGTGCCAGCTTGGGAGTAATAGGTGAAAAACTGTTTTTT
CASLGVIGEKLFF
>TRBD2|.|TRBJ2-3|TRBV11-3
TGTGCCAGCAGCCAGGGACTAGCGGGCACAGATACGCAGTATTTT
CASSQGLAGTDTQYF
>TRBD1|.|TRBJ1-1|TRBV5-1
TGCGCCAGCAGTCGAGGACAGGGTACTGAAGCTTTCTTT
CASSRGQGTEAFF
>.|.|TRBJ2-2|TRBV13
TGTGCCAGCAGCTTACGGGGCACCGGGGAGCTGTTTTTT
CASSLRGTGELFF
>.|few|TRBJ1-1|TRBV6-5
TGTGCCAGCAGTTATACGGTGAACACTGAAGCTTTCTTT
CASSYTVNTEAFF
>.|.|TRBJ1-3|TRBV7-2
TGTGCCAGCAGCTTTCCCCAGGCCGGGGTCAACACCATATATTTT
CASSFPQAGVNTIYF
>.|.|TRBJ1-3|TRBV4-3
TGCGCCAGCAGCCAAGAGTGGGCAAGGGGAAACACCATATATTTT
CASSQEWARGNTIYF
>TRBD1|.|TRBJ2-5|TRBV5-1
TGCGCCAGCAGCGCGACAGGGGGGAGTAGGGAGACCCAGTACTTC
CASSATGGSRETQYF
>TRBD1|once|TRBJ1-3|TRBV28
TGTGCCAGCAGCTCACAGGGGGCGATCGGAAACACCATATATTTT
CASSSQGAIGNTIYF
>TRBD2|once|TRBJ2-3|TRBV11-2
TGTGCCAGCAGCTTAGTGGGGGGGACAGATACGCAGTATTTT
CASSLVGGTDTQYF
>.|few|TRBJ1-1|TRBV5-4
TGTGCCAGCAGCTTGGCCGGGAGAAACACTGAAGCTTTCTTT
CASSLAGRNTEAFF
>TRBD1|once|TRBJ1-1|TRBV7-2
TGTGCCAGCAGCCCCCCTTCCGGGACAGGGGGCGAAGCTTTCTTT
CASSPPSGTGGEAFF
>TRBD1|.|TRBJ1-1|TRBV6-1
TGTGCCAGCAGTTTCCGGGGACAGGTGAACACTGAAGCTTTCTTT
CASSFRGQVNTEAFF
>TRBD2|.|TRBJ2-3|TRBV7-9
TGTGCCAGCAGCTTACAAAGCGGGAGCGGAGATACGCAGTATTTT
CASSLQSGSGDTQYF
>TRBD1|few|TRBJ1-2|TRBV5-6
TGTGCCAGCAGCTACAGGGGGCGTTTTGGCGGCTACACCTTC
CASSYRGRFGGYTF
>.|.|TRBJ2-7|TRBV18
TGTGCCAGCTCACCGACTCTAAGCTCCTACGAGCAGTACTTC
CASSPTLSSYEQYF
>TRBD1|.|TRBJ2-2|TRBV5-8
TGTGCCAGCAGCTGGGGGACAGCCATAAGTCGGGGTGCCGGGGAGCTGTTTTTT
CASSWGTAISRGAGELFF
>.|.|TRBJ1-5|TRBV9
TGTGCCAGCAGCCCCCCCCTGATGACAGGTCTAGGGCTAGATCAGCCCCAGCATTTT
CASSPPLMTGLGLDQPQHF
>TRBD1|.|TRBJ1-2|TRBV6-5
TGTGCCAGCAGCTTGACAGGGAACTATGGCTACACCTTC
CASSLTGNYGYTF
>.|.|TRBJ2-4|TRBV7-2
TGTGCCAGCAGTTTTGGGACTCCAAGTCGGGACATTCAGTACTTC
CASSFGTPSRDIQYF
>.|once|TRBJ2-2|TRBV7-6
TGTGCCAGCAGCATCGGACACATCACCGGGGAGCTGTTTTTT
CASSIGHITGELFF
>.|.|TRBJ2-1|TRBV18
TGTGCCAGCTCACCGGACAGTTCCTACAATGAGCAGTTCTTC
CASSPDSSYNEQFF
>.|.|TRBJ2-1|TRBV11-2
TGTGCCAGCAGCCCGGACAGCCTTGAGCAGTTCTTC
CASSPDSLEQFF
>TRBD1|once|TRBJ2-3|TRBV25-1
TGTGCCAGCAGTCCAACAGGGGGAGATACGCAGTATTTT
CASSPTGGDTQYF
>TRBD1|.|TRBJ1-4|TRBV2
TGTGCCAGCAGTATCAGACAGGGTCCGGATGAAAAACTGTTTTTT
CASSIRQGPDEKLFF
>.|.|TRBJ1-3|TRBV12-5
TGTGCTAGTGCCGCACTCGACTCCGGCTCTGGAAACACCATATATTTT
CASAALDSGSGNTIYF
>TRBD2|once|TRBJ2-2|TRBV5-4
TGTGCCAGCAGCCTTGGTCGACTAGCGGGAAACACCGGGGAGCTGTTTTTT
CASSLGRLAGNTGELFF
>.|.|TRBJ2-3|TRBV5-5
TGTGCCAGCAGCTTGGGGACTGGCGTAGATACGCAGTATTTT
CASSLGTGVDTQYF
>TRBD1|.|TRBJ1-5|TRBV19
TGTGCCAGTAGTACGACAGGGGTGGGGAATCAGCCCCAGCATTTT
CASSTTGVGNQPQHF
>.|.|TRBJ2-2|TRBV29-1
TGCAGCGCTCGGGACACCGGGGAGCTGTTTTTT
CSARDTGELFF
>TRBD1|.|TRBJ2-7|TRBV10-3
TGTGCCATCGGGAGACAGGGGGCGAATTGGGGAGATTACGAGCAGTACTTC
CAIGRQGANWGDYEQYF
>.|few|TRBJ1-4|TRBV4-3
TGCGCCAGCAGCCAAAGGACAGCTGCAACTAATGAAAAACTGTTTTTT
CASSQRTAATNEKLFF
>TRBD1|once|TRBJ1-6|TRBV11-2
TGTGCCAGCAGCGTCCGACAGGGGACGAGTTCACCCCTCCACTTT
CASSVRQGTSSPLHF
>.|.|TRBJ1-3|TRBV6-6
TGTGCCAGCAGTCCCCGGGAAATCTCTGGAAACACCATATATTTT
CASSPREISGNTIYF
>TRBD1|.|TRBJ1-2|TRBV19
TGTGCCAGTAGGAGGGGACAGGGGGAAAGTGGCTACACCTTC
CASRRGQGESGYTF
>TRBD2|.|TRBJ2-1|TRBV7-9
TGTGCCAGCAGCCCCTGGGCCGGGACTAGCACGCACAATGAGCAGTTCTTC
CASSPWAGTSTHNEQFF
>.|few|TRBJ1-5|TRBV30
TGTGCCTGGAGTGTACGGGGGGGCGGTCAGCCCCAGCATTTT
CAWSVRGGGQPQHF